This T cell receptor (beta chain) was recorded in a study of neurological immune-mediated disorders. Trimming removed 0 bases from V and 0 bases from J, with 8 bases in between. From germline, CDR1 is SGDLS and CDR2 YYNGEE. CDR3 length: 15 residues. In TCRdb, the 5' RACE reads were re-called with MiXCR into one record per CDR3 protein. This sample has about 43,000 distinct CDR3 sequences, with about 13% found just once. In this sample, this clonotype turned up many times. This TCR derives from a female donor in good health. The chain recombines TRBV9 with TRBJ2-3; D not certain. The material sequenced was PBMCs. DNA of the CDR3: TGTGCCAGCAGCGTAGGGGCGTTCAGCACAGATACGCAGTATTTT. Translating it yields CASSVGAFSTDTQYF.